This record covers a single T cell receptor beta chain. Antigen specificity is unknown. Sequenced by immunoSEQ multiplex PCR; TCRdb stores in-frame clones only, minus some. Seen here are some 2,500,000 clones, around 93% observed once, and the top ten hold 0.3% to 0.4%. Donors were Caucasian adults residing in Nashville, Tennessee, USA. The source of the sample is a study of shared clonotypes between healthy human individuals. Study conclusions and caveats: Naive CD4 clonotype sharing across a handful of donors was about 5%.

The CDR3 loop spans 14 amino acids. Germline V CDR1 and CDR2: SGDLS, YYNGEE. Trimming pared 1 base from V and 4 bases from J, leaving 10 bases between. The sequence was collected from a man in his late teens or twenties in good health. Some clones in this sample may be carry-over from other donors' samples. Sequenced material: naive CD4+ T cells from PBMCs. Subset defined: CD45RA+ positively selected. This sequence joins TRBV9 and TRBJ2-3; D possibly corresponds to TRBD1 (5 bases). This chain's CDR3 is CASSVTGAADTQYF. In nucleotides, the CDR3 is TGTGCCAGCAGCGTAACAGGAGCAGCAGATACGCAGTATTTT.